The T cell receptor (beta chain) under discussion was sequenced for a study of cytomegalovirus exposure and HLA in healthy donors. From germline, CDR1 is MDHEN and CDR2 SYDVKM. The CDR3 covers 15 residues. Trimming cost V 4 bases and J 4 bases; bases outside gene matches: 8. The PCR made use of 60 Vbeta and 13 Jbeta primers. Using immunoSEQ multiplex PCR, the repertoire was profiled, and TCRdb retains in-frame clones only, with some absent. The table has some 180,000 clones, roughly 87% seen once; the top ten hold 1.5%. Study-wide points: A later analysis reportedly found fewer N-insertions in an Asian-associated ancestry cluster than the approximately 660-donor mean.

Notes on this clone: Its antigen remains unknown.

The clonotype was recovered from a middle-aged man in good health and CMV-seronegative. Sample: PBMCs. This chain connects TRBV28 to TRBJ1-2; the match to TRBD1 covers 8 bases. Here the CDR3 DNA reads TGTGCCAGCAGTTCCTCAGGACAGGGAGGCTATGGCTACACCTTC. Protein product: CASSSSGQGGYGYTF.